This TCR beta chain stems from a study of CD8 T cells in ankylosing spondylitis. V trimming: 5 bases; J trimming: 5 bases; junction bases outside the gene matches: 11. Germline CDR1 reads DFQATT; CDR2 reads SNEGSKA (reference sequence). The CDR3 covers 14 residues. In TCRdb, the 5' RACE reads were re-called with MiXCR into one record per CDR3 protein. The sample yields hundreds of thousands of distinct CDR3 sequences, around 24% seen once. The chain joins TRBV20-1 to TRBJ2-7; 8 positions agree with TRBD2. The clonotype comes from a male donor with ankylosing spondylitis or in good health (not recorded which). The sample consisted of blood, either unsorted or a sorted T cell fraction (not recorded which). The CDR3 loop reads CSAGVGSGSDEQYF. As DNA, the CDR3 is TGCAGTGCTGGTGTGGGGAGCGGGAGTGACGAGCAGTACTTC.